These T cell receptor beta chains were read from a single sample in a study of OX40 agonist ivuxolimab in advanced cancers. Profiled with immunoSEQ multiplex PCR; TCRdb holds only in-frame clones, not every one. Here the sample spans about 80,000 clones, roughly four fifths being singletons. The material was CD4+ or CD8+ T cells sorted from blood, obtained in a trial of the OX40 agonist ivuxolimab. The receptors stem from an adult with an advanced solid tumor such as melanoma, head and neck, liver or kidney cancer. Both conserved end residues are part of each CDR3. The D gene is left open where the match is weak. Rows give clone size only sometimes, using once, few, many, or a class for an expanded clone.

.	.	TRBV7-2	TRBJ1-3	TGTGCCAGCAGCTCGAGTCGAAACACCATATATTTT	CASSSSRNTIYF
TRBD1	.	TRBV2	TRBJ2-7	TGTGCCACCGGAAGACAGGGAATGGGCGAGCAGTACTTC	CATGRQGMGEQYF
.	few	TRBV15	TRBJ1-1	TGTGCCACCAGCAGAGAGCCTGGGGACACTGAAGCTTTCTTT	CATSREPGDTEAFF
TRBD1	.	TRBV5-1	TRBJ1-1	TGCGCCAGCAGCTCGGGACAGAGTGGTGGCACTGAAGCTTTCTTT	CASSSGQSGGTEAFF
TRBD2	once	TRBV5-1	TRBJ2-3	TGCGCCAGCAGCCAGGGACTAGCGGGGGTTCATACGCAGTATTTT	CASSQGLAGVHTQYF
.	once	TRBV18	TRBJ2-7	TGTGCCAGCTCACCCTTAAGGGGAGACGAGCAGTACTTC	CASSPLRGDEQYF
.	.	TRBV11-3	TRBJ2-2	TGTGCCAGCAGCTTAGGTCGGATGACCGGGGAGCTGTTTTTT	CASSLGRMTGELFF
TRBD2	.	TRBV15	TRBJ2-5	TGTGCCACCAGCAGAAGACTAGCGGGAACCCCAGAGACCCAGTACTTC	CATSRRLAGTPETQYF
.	.	TRBV4-3	TRBJ2-1	TGCGCCAGCAGCCAAGATCAAGGGGAGTACAATGAGCAGTTCTTC	CASSQDQGEYNEQFF
TRBD1	once	TRBV19	TRBJ2-7	TGTGCCAGTAGCGGGGACAGGGCCCGCGGTTTGGAGCAGTACTTC	CASSGDRARGLEQYF
.	.	TRBV5-6	TRBJ2-3	TGTGCCAGCAGCAGCCCCCCCACAGATACGCAGTATTTT	CASSSPPTDTQYF
.	.	TRBV14	TRBJ2-7	TGTGCCAGCAGCCAAGATTGGGGGGCTGACGAGCAGTACTTC	CASSQDWGADEQYF
TRBD1	.	TRBV18	TRBJ1-4	TGTGCCAGCTCAGCCCGGGACAGTAATGAAAAACTGTTTTTT	CASSARDSNEKLFF
TRBD1	.	TRBV11-2	TRBJ1-4	TGTGCCAGCAGCTTACCGGACAGGGGATGGAATGAAAAACTGTTTTTT	CASSLPDRGWNEKLFF
TRBD1	.	TRBV18	TRBJ1-4	TGTGCCAGCTCCGCGTCGGTCGGGACAGCCTCTGAAAAACTGTTTTTT	CASSASVGTASEKLFF